The rows below give T cell receptor beta chains drawn from one sample of a study of T cells after yellow fever vaccination. Each CDR3 protein gets one entry after TCRdb re-called the 5' RACE reads with MiXCR. The sample records under 700,000 distinct CDR3 sequences, less than 20% being singletons. The sample was PBMCs, taken less than 6 days after the first yellow fever vaccination. These receptors all come from a man aged 18 to 30 who received the YFV17D yellow fever vaccine. The CDR3 runs from the conserved cysteine through the conserved F or W. Fields, in order: V gene, D gene, J gene, clone size, CDR3 protein, CDR3 DNA. The D gene is left open where the match is weak. The listing skips clone size in some rows; elsewhere it reads once, few, many or a size class.

>TRBV14|TRBD1|TRBJ1-2|-
CASSQDNRGSYGYTF
TGTGCCAGCAGCCAAGATAACAGGGGAAGCTATGGCTACACCTTC
>TRBV4-2|-|TRBJ2-6|-
CASSQEALSLSGANVLTF
TGTGCCAGCAGCCAAGAGGCACTATCCCTCTCTGGGGCCAACGTCCTGACTTTC
>TRBV20-1|-|TRBJ1-1|-
CSARQVGAGAEAFF
TGCAGTGCTAGACAAGTCGGGGCGGGGGCTGAAGCTTTCTTT
>TRBV5-1|TRBD1|TRBJ2-3|-
CASSSRTGGTDTQYF
TGCGCCAGCAGCTCCCGGACAGGGGGAACAGATACGCAGTATTTT
>TRBV7-7|-|TRBJ1-5|-
CASSLALNQPQHF
TGTGCTAGCAGCTTAGCGCTCAATCAGCCCCAGCATTTT
>TRBV10-2|TRBD2|TRBJ2-1|-
CASRLAGGPGHEQFF
TGCGCCAGCAGACTAGCGGGGGGGCCAGGGCATGAGCAGTTCTTC
>TRBV4-3|-|TRBJ1-5|few
CASSQDIGVPHQPQHF
TGCGCCAGCAGCCAAGACATAGGGGTACCCCATCAGCCCCAGCATTTT
>TRBV5-1|-|TRBJ1-1|-
CASRAGDTEAFF
TGCGCCAGCAGAGCAGGGGACACTGAAGCTTTCTTT
>TRBV5-5|-|TRBJ1-1|many
CASSLGAPGGTEAFF
TGTGCCAGCAGCTTGGGGGCGCCCGGTGGTACTGAAGCTTTCTTT
>TRBV7-8|-|TRBJ2-5|few
CASSRRVSSETQYF
TGTGCCAGCAGCCGCCGCGTCAGCTCAGAGACCCAGTACTTC
>TRBV4-1|-|TRBJ1-1|few
CASSQGVRDEAFF
TGCGCCAGCAGCCAGGGGGTTAGGGATGAAGCTTTCTTT
>TRBV3-1|TRBD2|TRBJ2-2|few
CASSANSGIILLGELFF
TGTGCCAGCAGCGCGAACAGCGGGATAATCCTTCTCGGGGAGCTGTTTTTT
>TRBV20-1|-|TRBJ2-1|few
CSARDKGEVTPSSYNEQFF
TGCAGTGCTAGAGATAAGGGCGAGGTCACCCCAAGCTCCTACAATGAGCAGTTCTTC
>TRBV27|-|TRBJ2-5|few
CASSLFWGVQETQYF
TGTGCCAGCAGTTTATTTTGGGGGGTCCAAGAGACCCAGTACTTC